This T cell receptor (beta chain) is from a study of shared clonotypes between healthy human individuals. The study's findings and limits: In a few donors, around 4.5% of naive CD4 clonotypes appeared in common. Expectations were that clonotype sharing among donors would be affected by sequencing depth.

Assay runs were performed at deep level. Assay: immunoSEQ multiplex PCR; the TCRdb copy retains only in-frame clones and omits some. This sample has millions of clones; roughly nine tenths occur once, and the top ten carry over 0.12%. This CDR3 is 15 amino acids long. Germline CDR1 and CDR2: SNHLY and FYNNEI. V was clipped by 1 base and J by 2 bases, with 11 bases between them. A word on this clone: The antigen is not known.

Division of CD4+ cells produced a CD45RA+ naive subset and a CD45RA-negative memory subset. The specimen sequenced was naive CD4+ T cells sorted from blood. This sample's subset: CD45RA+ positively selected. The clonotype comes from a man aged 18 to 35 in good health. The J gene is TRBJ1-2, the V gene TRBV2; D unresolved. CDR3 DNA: TGTGCCAGCAGTGAAGAGGTCAGTGGGAACTATGGCTACACCTTC. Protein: CASSEEVSGNYGYTF. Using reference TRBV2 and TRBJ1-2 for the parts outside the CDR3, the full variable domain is EPEVTQTPSHQVTQMGQEVILRCVPISNHLYFYWYRQILGQKVEFLVSFYNNEISEKSEIFDDQFSVERPDGSNFTLKIRSTKLEDSAMYFCASSEEVSGNYGYTFGSGTRLTVV.